This is a list of T cell receptor beta chains from one sample in a study of blood T cell repertoires in COVID-19. Clones were sequenced by immunoSEQ multiplex PCR, and TCRdb holds only the in-frame ones, with some missing. The profile covers 100,000 to 150,000 clones, with roughly nine tenths appearing a single time and roughly 11% taken by the ten largest. Sequencing input: peripheral blood. All receptors derive from a woman in her sixties or seventies with COVID-19, enrolled during active disease. The CDR3 runs from the conserved cysteine through the conserved F or W. D genes are given only for firm matches. The size of a clone is reported for some rows only, either as once, few or many, or as a class for expanded clones.

J: TRBJ2-1; V: TRBV3-1/TRBV3-2; D: TRBD1; size: -; CDR3: CASSRLRTGGPNEQFF; DNA: TGTGCCAGCAGCCGGCTGAGGACAGGGGGACCGAATGAGCAGTTCTTC
J: TRBJ2-7; V: TRBV10-3; D: TRBD2; size: -; CDR3: CAISPSGGASYEQYF; DNA: TGTGCCATCAGTCCGAGCGGGGGGGCCTCCTACGAGCAGTACTTC
J: TRBJ1-1; V: TRBV5-4; D: TRBD1; size: -; CDR3: CASSKDRGDTEAFF; DNA: TGTGCCAGCAGCAAGGACAGGGGGGACACTGAAGCTTTCTTT
J: TRBJ1-2; V: TRBV5-4; D: TRBD1; size: once; CDR3: CASSFPGQGSGYTF; DNA: TGTGCCAGCAGCTTCCCGGGACAGGGTTCCGGCTACACCTTC
J: TRBJ1-6; V: TRBV7-9; D: -; size: -; CDR3: CASSRDGDTNSPLHF; DNA: TGTGCCAGCAGCCGAGACGGGGACACCAATTCACCCCTCCACTTT
J: TRBJ1-1; V: TRBV6-1; D: -; size: once; CDR3: CASSEESMGRMTMNTEAFF; DNA: TGTGCCAGCAGTGAAGAGTCGATGGGCAGAATGACAATGAACACTGAAGCTTTCTTT
J: TRBJ1-6; V: TRBV6-5; D: -; size: -; CDR3: CASRTVQGSSPLHF; DNA: TGTGCCAGCAGGACTGTCCAGGGCAGTTCACCCCTCCACTTT
J: TRBJ1-4; V: TRBV28; D: TRBD1; size: -; CDR3: CASSLIGDRGKNEKLFF; DNA: TGTGCCAGCAGTTTAATAGGTGACAGGGGAAAAAATGAAAAACTGTTTTTT
J: TRBJ1-1; V: TRBV3-1/TRBV3-2; D: -; size: -; CDR3: CASSQDQRGTPQGNTEAFF; DNA: TGTGCCAGCAGCCAAGATCAAAGGGGGACACCCCAAGGAAACACTGAAGCTTTCTTT
J: TRBJ2-7; V: TRBV3-1/TRBV3-2; D: TRBD1; size: -; CDR3: CASSQGTATLSYEQYF; DNA: TGTGCCAGCAGCCAGGGGACAGCGACCCTCTCCTACGAGCAGTACTTC
J: TRBJ1-4; V: TRBV3-1/TRBV3-2; D: TRBD1; size: -; CDR3: CASSPPDRIEKLFF; DNA: TGTGCCAGCAGCCCGCCGGACAGGATTGAAAAACTGTTTTTT
J: TRBJ2-1; V: TRBV10-3; D: TRBD2; size: once; CDR3: CAISEGTSGHNEQFF; DNA: TGTGCCATCAGTGAAGGGACTAGCGGACACAATGAGCAGTTCTTC
J: TRBJ2-4; V: TRBV19; D: -; size: few; CDR3: CASSTQTGHDIQYF; DNA: TGTGCCAGTAGTACCCAGACAGGCCATGACATTCAGTACTTC
J: TRBJ2-1; V: TRBV2; D: -; size: -; CDR3: CASSPYSLSYNEQFF; DNA: TGTGCCAGCAGCCCCTATTCCTTGTCCTACAATGAGCAGTTCTTC
J: TRBJ1-1; V: TRBV7-8; D: -; size: -; CDR3: CASSRVEWAFF; DNA: TGTGCCAGCAGCCGTGTGGAGTGGGCTTTCTTT
J: TRBJ1-1; V: TRBV6-5; D: -; size: -; CDR3: CASSLSGTEAFF; DNA: TGTGCCAGCAGCCTAAGTGGGACAGAAGCTTTCTTT
J: TRBJ1-4; V: TRBV7-7; D: TRBD1; size: -; CDR3: CASSYRGRGGTTNEKLFF; DNA: TGTGCCAGCAGCTACAGGGGGCGCGGGGGGACAACTAATGAAAAACTGTTTTTT
J: TRBJ1-6; V: TRBV11-2; D: -; size: -; CDR3: CASSFFSSNSPLHF; DNA: TGTGCCAGCAGCTTTTTCAGTTCCAATTCACCCCTCCACTTT
J: TRBJ1-2; V: TRBV7-9; D: TRBD1; size: -; CDR3: CASSSGTGLYGYTF; DNA: TGTGCCAGCAGCTCCGGGACAGGACTCTATGGCTACACCTTC
J: TRBJ2-3; V: TRBV3-1/TRBV3-2; D: -; size: -; CDR3: CASSLRSSEDTQYF; DNA: TGTGCCAGCAGCCTGAGATCCTCGGAGGATACGCAGTATTTT
J: TRBJ2-5; V: TRBV5-1; D: TRBD1; size: -; CDR3: CASSLQGARETQYF; DNA: TGCGCCAGCAGCTTACAGGGGGCCCGAGAGACCCAGTACTTC
J: TRBJ2-1; V: TRBV2; D: -; size: once; CDR3: CASSPRRQISSYNEQFF; DNA: TGTGCCAGCAGTCCCCGGCGGCAGATAAGCTCCTACAATGAGCAGTTCTTC
J: TRBJ2-7; V: TRBV7-8; D: -; size: -; CDR3: CASSLTRRRPYEQYF; DNA: TGTGCCAGCAGCTTAACTCGGCGGCGACCCTACGAGCAGTACTTC
J: TRBJ1-4; V: TRBV9; D: TRBD1; size: -; CDR3: CASSPLGTAGNEKLFF; DNA: TGTGCCAGCAGCCCGTTGGGGACAGCCGGAAATGAAAAACTGTTTTTT
J: TRBJ2-3; V: TRBV10-2; D: -; size: -; CDR3: CASSGGLAGIFTDTQYF; DNA: TGCGCCAGCAGTGGTGGGTTGGCGGGGATTTTCACAGATACGCAGTATTTT
J: TRBJ2-3; V: TRBV7-9; D: -; size: once; CDR3: CASISGLLADTQYF; DNA: TGTGCCAGCATCTCCGGACTTTTGGCAGATACGCAGTATTTT
J: TRBJ1-3; V: TRBV2; D: -; size: -; CDR3: CASSPGIGSGNTIYF; DNA: TGTGCCAGCAGTCCCGGGATAGGCTCTGGAAACACCATATATTTT
J: TRBJ1-2; V: TRBV10-1; D: -; size: -; CDR3: CASSEQGRYGYTF; DNA: TGCGCCAGCAGTGAACAGGGACGGTATGGCTACACCTTC
J: TRBJ2-7; V: TRBV7-9; D: TRBD2; size: few; CDR3: CASSSREGVKYF; DNA: TGTGCCAGCAGCTCCCGGGAGGGGGTGAAGTACTTC
J: TRBJ2-7; V: TRBV5-1; D: TRBD1; size: -; CDR3: CASSPKWRDRTYEQYF; DNA: TGCGCCAGCAGCCCAAAGTGGCGGGACAGGACCTACGAGCAGTACTTC
J: TRBJ1-2; V: TRBV12-3/TRBV12-4; D: -; size: -; CDR3: CASSRGQPYGYTF; DNA: TGTGCCAGCAGTCGCGGACAGCCCTATGGCTACACCTTC
J: TRBJ2-3; V: TRBV7-6; D: TRBD1; size: -; CDR3: CASSLEVGTVELRGTDTQYF; DNA: TGTGCCAGCAGCTTAGAAGTAGGGACAGTGGAGTTAAGGGGCACAGATACGCAGTATTTT
J: TRBJ1-2; V: TRBV7-2; D: -; size: -; CDR3: CASTPPRSWRDYGYTF; DNA: TGTGCCAGCACCCCCCCCCGGTCGTGGAGGGACTATGGCTACACCTTC
J: TRBJ2-1; V: TRBV7-2; D: -; size: -; CDR3: CASSKTSRGYNEQFF; DNA: TGTGCCAGCAGCAAGACGAGCCGGGGGTACAATGAGCAGTTCTTC
J: TRBJ1-2; V: TRBV7-2; D: -; size: -; CDR3: CASSLVEGSDGYTF; DNA: TGTGCCAGCAGCTTAGTCGAGGGCTCAGATGGCTACACCTTC
J: TRBJ1-6; V: TRBV2; D: -; size: -; CDR3: CASSEARVVHSPLHF; DNA: TGTGCCAGCAGTGAAGCGAGGGTAGTACATTCACCCCTCCACTTT
J: TRBJ2-1; V: TRBV5-4; D: TRBD1; size: once; CDR3: CASSGTTGGGSNEQFF; DNA: TGTGCCAGCAGCGGGACGACAGGGGGCGGATCCAATGAGCAGTTCTTC
J: TRBJ2-5; V: TRBV30; D: -; size: once; CDR3: CAWSAGEETQYF; DNA: TGTGCCTGGAGTGCGGGGGAAGAGACCCAGTACTTC